This is a list of T cell receptor beta chains from one sample in a study of cytomegalovirus exposure and HLA in healthy donors. TCRdb's copy holds only in-frame clones and misses some; the assay was immunoSEQ multiplex PCR. The sample has 100,000 to 150,000 clones. Sample: PBMCs. These receptor sequences come from a woman aged 40 to 50 in good health and CMV-seropositive. Each CDR3 is given with its conserved first and last residue. A D gene is named only where the DNA matches it firmly.

V	D	J	CDR3	DNA
TRBV29-1	.	TRBJ2-7	CSAKNGYEQYF	TGCAGCGCCAAGAACGGTTACGAGCAGTACTTC
TRBV7-2	.	TRBJ2-1	CASSLASGEQFF	TGTGCCAGCAGCTTAGCTAGCGGTGAGCAGTTCTTC
TRBV5-8	TRBD2	TRBJ2-1	CASSLAGAGGPFYNEQFF	TGTGCCAGCAGCTTGGCCGGAGCGGGAGGCCCTTTCTACAATGAGCAGTTCTTC
TRBV5-4	TRBD1	TRBJ1-2	CASSPTTGDITSYGYTF	TGTGCCAGCAGCCCGACGACAGGGGATATTACCTCCTATGGCTACACCTTC
TRBV5-1	.	TRBJ2-2	CASSPLDTHRAGTGELFF	TGCGCCAGCAGCCCACTGGATACACACAGGGCTGGCACCGGGGAGCTGTTTTTT
TRBV30	TRBD2	TRBJ2-1	CASPSGRAYNEQFF	TGTGCCTCCCCTAGCGGGAGGGCCTACAATGAGCAGTTCTTC
TRBV19	TRBD1	TRBJ2-7	CASSIRTGDPYEQYF	TGTGCCAGTAGTATCCGGACAGGAGACCCTTACGAGCAGTACTTC
TRBV27	TRBD2	TRBJ2-3	CASSPTTNPIAGVIPDTQYF	TGTGCCAGCAGTCCGACCACGAACCCCATAGCGGGAGTTATCCCAGATACGCAGTATTTT
TRBV7-6	TRBD2	TRBJ2-1	CASSLVPSGQAYNEQFF	TGTGCCAGCAGCTTAGTACCTAGCGGGCAAGCCTACAATGAGCAGTTCTTC
TRBV30	.	TRBJ2-7	CAWSARLFEQYF	TGTGCCTGGAGTGCCCGGTTGTTCGAGCAGTACTTC
TRBV14	.	TRBJ1-2	CASSQMTANYGYTF	TGTGCCAGCAGCCAAATGACAGCTAACTATGGCTACACCTTC
TRBV28	.	TRBJ2-1	CASNSRLSYEQFF	TGTGCCAGCAACTCCAGGTTGAGTTATGAGCAGTTCTTC
TRBV7-2	TRBD2	TRBJ2-3	CASSFGTSGSGSDTQYF	TGTGCCAGCAGCTTCGGGACTAGCGGGAGTGGGTCAGATACGCAGTATTTT
TRBV18	.	TRBJ2-7	CASFASSGYEQYF	TGTGCCAGCTTTGCCTCCAGCGGCTACGAGCAGTACTTC
TRBV30	.	TRBJ2-5	CAWSKQGKQQYF	TGTGCCTGGAGTAAGCAGGGGAAACAGCAGTACTTC
TRBV28	.	TRBJ2-7	CASSSYQVYEQYF	TGTGCCAGCAGTTCTTATCAGGTTTACGAGCAGTACTTC
TRBV6-5	TRBD1	TRBJ1-3	CASSYSGQGYGNTIYF	TGTGCCAGCAGTTACTCGGGACAGGGCTATGGAAACACCATATATTTT
TRBV6-1	.	TRBJ1-5	CASSERPYPGNQPQHF	TGTGCCAGCAGTGAGAGGCCCTACCCAGGCAATCAGCCCCAGCATTTT
TRBV6-4	.	TRBJ1-1	CASSPRTGMNTEAFF	TGTGCCAGCAGCCCTCGGACGGGAATGAACACTGAAGCTTTCTTT
TRBV27	.	TRBJ1-4	CASSSGRIGGLFF	TGTGCCAGCAGTTCGGGACGTATCGGGGGACTGTTTTTT
TRBV29-1	.	TRBJ2-1	CSVARNEQFF	TGCAGCGTTGCCCGCAATGAGCAGTTCTTC
TRBV7-9	TRBD1	TRBJ2-3	CASRGDRGQVGDTQYF	TGTGCCAGCAGGGGAGACAGGGGGCAAGTAGGAGATACGCAGTATTTT
TRBV5-1	TRBD2	TRBJ2-3	CASSLGTSGAYF	TGCGCCAGCAGCTTGGGAACTAGCGGCGCGTATTTT
TRBV18	TRBD2	TRBJ2-1	CASSPLAGDGNEQFF	TGTGCCAGCTCACCACTGGCGGGAGATGGCAATGAGCAGTTCTTC
TRBV5-1	TRBD1	TRBJ2-7	CASSFTGGSYEQYF	TGCGCCAGCAGCTTTACAGGGGGCTCCTACGAGCAGTACTTC
TRBV28	TRBD2	TRBJ2-7	CATWGLAGEGYEQYF	TGTGCCACCTGGGGACTAGCGGGAGAAGGCTACGAGCAGTACTTC
TRBV28	.	TRBJ2-5	CATSLGLSRRETQYF	TGTGCCACTTCCCTGGGCCTATCTCGAAGGGAGACCCAGTACTTC
TRBV7-3	.	TRBJ1-4	CASSLGVQGGKLFF	TGTGCCAGCAGCTTAGGGGTACAGGGTGGAAAACTGTTTTTT
TRBV30	TRBD1	TRBJ1-1	CAWKGQGVYTEAFF	TGTGCCTGGAAGGGACAGGGGGTGTACACTGAAGCTTTCTTT
TRBV29-1	.	TRBJ1-1	CSGGQAGSITEAFF	TGCAGCGGGGGCCAGGCAGGGTCAATCACTGAAGCTTTCTTT
TRBV7-3	.	TRBJ2-1	CASSLGAAPPRETFF	TGTGCCAGCAGCTTAGGGGCAGCCCCCCCCCGCGAGACCTTCTTC
TRBV10-1	TRBD1	TRBJ1-1	CASRATTGANTEAFF	TGCGCCAGCAGGGCTACCACAGGGGCGAACACTGAAGCTTTCTTT
TRBV19	TRBD1	TRBJ2-1	CASSSADRGYNEQFF	TGTGCCAGTAGTTCAGCGGACAGGGGCTACAATGAGCAGTTCTTC
TRBV29-1	TRBD1	TRBJ1-1	CSFRQGMNTEAFF	TGCAGCTTTAGACAGGGCATGAACACTGAAGCTTTCTTT
TRBV6-5	.	TRBJ2-1	CASSSLVVGHNEQFF	TGTGCCAGCAGTTCCTTAGTTGTTGGTCACAATGAGCAGTTCTTC
TRBV30	TRBD2	TRBJ2-1	CAWRLSGRGNEQFF	TGTGCCTGGAGACTCAGCGGGAGAGGCAATGAGCAGTTCTTC
TRBV5-1	.	TRBJ2-7	CASSLLAPGYEQYF	TGCGCCAGCAGCCTCTTAGCTCCCGGCTACGAGCAGTACTTC
TRBV28	TRBD1	TRBJ2-7	CASRQQNRDRGLAGVLEQYF	TGTGCCAGCAGACAACAGAACCGGGACAGGGGGCTAGCGGGAGTACTCGAGCAGTACTTC
TRBV30	.	TRBJ2-6	CAWTLTGLSGANVLTF	TGTGCCTGGACCCTTACAGGTCTCTCTGGGGCCAACGTCCTGACTTTC
TRBV2	TRBD2	TRBJ2-1	CASSEARSGRGYNEQFF	TGTGCCAGCAGTGAAGCTAGAAGCGGGAGGGGGTACAATGAGCAGTTCTTC
TRBV5-1	TRBD1	TRBJ2-1	CASSFRTGGRYNEQFF	TGCGCCAGCAGCTTTCGGACAGGGGGCCGCTACAATGAGCAGTTCTTC
TRBV7-2	.	TRBJ2-5	CASSLGVGGETQYF	TGTGCCAGCAGCTTAGGGGTAGGCGGGGAGACCCAGTACTTC
TRBV6-1	.	TRBJ1-3	CASSQNTIYF	TGTGCCAGCAGTCAAAACACCATATATTTT